This T cell receptor (beta chain) appears in the sequencing data of a study of read filtering for tumor transcriptome and immune sequencing. For the study at large: R-ISS stage counts were under ten for I, 15 to 20 for II, about 7 for III. After DNase treatment, RNA was made into whole-transcriptome libraries. Overall study findings and caveats: Without single-read clonotypes, shared clonotype proportions correlated more between IR-seq and RNA-seq. The sorted CD138-negative fraction was a mixed bone marrow immune population, not purified T cells.

Molecular barcoded adaptors covering alpha/delta and beta/gamma chains were used on 400 ng RNA. Each CDR3 protein gets one entry after TCRdb re-called the reads with MiXCR. This sample has tens of thousands of distinct CDR3 sequences, with under 25% found just once. Regarding this clonotype: The antigen is undetermined. This sequence may be a read error, since a much larger clone differs from it by one base.

Looked up from germline, CDR1 is SNHLY and CDR2 is FYNNEI. The length of the CDR3 is 17 residues. Input material: a population of CD138-negative cells sorted from bone marrow. The source is a donor at least 40 years old with multiple myeloma. V is TRBV2 and J is TRBJ2-3, with a possible D match to TRBD2 (6 bases). CDR3 protein: CASSSIRGGAYTDTRYF. The CDR3 coding sequence is TGTGCCAGCAGTTCTATTAGAGGCGGGGCCTACACAGATACGCGGTATTTT.